A single sample is the source of the 14 T cell receptor beta chains below, sequenced in a study of blood T cell repertoires in COVID-19. Measured with immunoSEQ multiplex PCR; TCRdb has only the in-frame clones, and not every one. The profile covers about 190,000 clones, with 84% appearing a single time and 3% to 3.5% taken by the ten largest. Sequencing input: PBMCs or T cells enriched from blood (not recorded which). The source is a woman aged 30 to 39 who had been exposed to COVID-19.

The genes are TRBV19 and TRBJ2-3; TRBD2 aligns across 10 bases. V shed 9 bases and J 2 bases; nucleotides not matched to a gene: 8. Germline CDR1 reads LNHDA; CDR2 reads SQIVND (reference sequence). The length of the CDR3 is 15 residues. The CDR3 region has the DNA TGTGCCAGAGGTGTAGCGGGGGGCCTCACAGATACGCAGTATTTT. Encoded protein: CARGVAGGLTDTQYF.

The J gene is TRBJ2-3, the V gene TRBV5-4; D possibly corresponds to TRBD2 (6 bases). Germline V lookup: CDR1 SGHNT, CDR2 YYREEE (reference sequence). Trimming removed 4 bases from V and 1 base from J, with 13 bases in between. The CDR3 is made up of 15 amino acids. The CDR3 DNA reads as TGTGCCAGCAGCCCGCCTTCGGGGGGCACAGATACGCAGTATTTT. It is translated as CASSPPSGGTDTQYF.

The genes are TRBV27 and TRBJ1-1; D is undetermined. The CDR3 totals 15 residues. V was pared by 1 base and J by 3 bases, with 12 bases between. In germline, CDR1 is MNHEY, CDR2 SMNVEV (reference sequence). In DNA, the CDR3 is TGTGCCAGCAGTTTATTTCGGGGTATGGACACTGAAGCTTTCTTT. Its translation: CASSLFRGMDTEAFF.

The V gene is TRBV6-5, the J gene TRBJ1-5, with a weak D call TRBD1 (5 bases). V shed 6 bases and J shed 7 bases, with 13 bases lying between them. The CDR3 loop spans 13 amino acids. Germline V gene data show CDR1 as MNHEY and CDR2 as SVGAGI. The CDR3 loop reads CASRPGWGQPQHF. CDR3 nucleotide sequence: TGTGCCAGCAGACCAGGGTGGGGACAGCCCCAGCATTTT.

In its sample, this clone was seen once. V gene TRBV6-5 combines with J gene TRBJ2-7; D possibly corresponds to TRBD2 (7 bases). Germline V lookup: CDR1 MNHEY, CDR2 SVGAGI. CDR3 size: 13 residues. V lost 7 bases and J lost 3, with 13 bases in between. The CDR3 nucleotides are TGTGCCAGCATGCGGGGGCCCGGCTACGAGCAGTACTTC. It codes for CASMRGPGYEQYF.

V usage is TRBV9 and J usage is TRBJ1-6; no reliable D call. Germline CDR1 is SGDLS and CDR2 is YYNGEE. The CDR3 has 13 residues. V was pared by 2 bases and J by 8 bases, with 8 bases between. The CDR3 coding sequence is TGTGCCAGCAGCGTGTCCTGGCATTCACCCCTCCACTTT. Protein product: CASSVSWHSPLHF.

This clone appeared a single time. This chain uses TRBV10-3 with TRBJ1-2, with TRBD1 matching 7 bases. Germline values: CDR1 ENHRY, CDR2 SYGVKD. This CDR3 has 14 residues. V was pared by 5 bases and J by 4 bases, with 7 bases of the junction left unmatched. The CDR3 bases are TGTGCCATCAGTCAGACTTACAGGGGCTATGGCTACACCTTC. Translating gives CAISQTYRGYGYTF.

The chain uses TRBV5-4 and TRBJ1-2; maybe TRBD1 (6 bases). Trimming left V 4 bases short and J 7 bases short, with 17 bases between. Germline CDR1 reads SGHNT; CDR2 reads YYREEE (reference sequence). There are 14 residues in the CDR3. CDR3 sequence (DNA): TGTGCCAGCAGCCCCAGGGACATACGAACTGGCTACACCTTC. Translation gives CASSPRDIRTGYTF.

The genes are TRBV6-5 and TRBJ1-6; D possibly corresponds to TRBD1 (6 bases). In germline, CDR1 is MNHEY, CDR2 SVGAGI. V gave up 0 bases and J gave up 9 bases, with 12 bases separating them. The CDR3 runs to 15 residues. The CDR3 region is CASSYSRDTTSPLHF. The CDR3 DNA follows: TGTGCCAGCAGTTACTCCCGGGACACCACTTCACCCCTCCACTTT.

This clone was counted once. The CDR3 region has the DNA TGCAGCGCTGCGACAGGGTCCGATACTGAAGCTTTCTTT. This gives the protein CSAATGSDTEAFF. The rearrangement uses TRBV29-1 and TRBJ1-1, with 7 bases identical to TRBD1. This CDR3 comprises 13 residues. Germline-derived CDR1 and CDR2 are SQVTM and ANQGSEA. V lost 7 bases, J lost 5 bases, and 10 bases stayed unmatched. Full variable domain (remainder filled in from reference TRBV29-1 and TRBJ1-1): SAVISQKPSRDICQRGTSLTIQCQVDSQVTMMFWYRQQPGQSLTLIATANQGSEATYESGFVIDKFPISRPNLTFSTLTVSNMSPEDSSIYLCSAATGSDTEAFFGQGTRLTVV.

The chain joins TRBV13 to TRBJ2-1; 12 nucleotides align to TRBD2. After removal of 4 bases from V and 0 bases from J, the junction contained 13 bases not matched to a gene. Germline values: CDR1 PRHDT, CDR2 FYEKMQ (reference sequence). This CDR3 contains 20 residues. The CDR3 DNA sequence: TGTGCCAGCAGCTCCTATCGGACTAGCGGGGTCTCGAGCTCCTACAATGAGCAGTTCTTC. Translating it yields CASSSYRTSGVSSSYNEQFF.

The V and J genes are TRBV7-9 and TRBJ1-4, with a weak D call TRBD1 (6 bases). Trimming removed 1 base from V and 7 bases from J, with 10 bases in between. CDR1 is SEHNR, CDR2 FQNEAQ, per germline (reference sequence). This CDR3 is 14 amino acids long. The CDR3 DNA is TGTGCCAGCAGCTTAGTGCCACAGGGTGAAAAACTGTTTTTT. This sequence encodes CASSLVPQGEKLFF.

V gene TRBV7-2 combines with J gene TRBJ1-1, with D possibly matching TRBD1 (6 bases). Germline CDR1 reads SGHTA; CDR2 reads FQGNSA. Trimming took 5 bases from V and 6 from J, leaving 19 bases between them. The CDR3 is made up of 15 amino acids. The CDR3 region is CASSQRTQGIAEAFF. CDR3 DNA: TGTGCCAGCAGCCAGCGGACACAGGGAATCGCTGAAGCTTTCTTT. Full variable domain (remainder filled in from reference TRBV7-2 and TRBJ1-1): GAGVSQSPSNKVTEKGKDVELRCDPISGHTALYWYRQSLGQGLEFLIYFQGNSAPDKSGLPSDRFSAERTGGSVSTLTIQRTQQEDSAVYLCASSQRTQGIAEAFFGQGTRLTVV.

The rearrangement links TRBV6-1 to TRBJ1-2, with 7 bases fitting TRBD1. Germline V gene sequence: CDR1 MNHNS, CDR2 SASEGT. CDR3 length: 17 residues. The ends lost 3 bases at V and 0 bases at J; junction bases unmatched: 10. CDR3 protein: CASSDWALGTANYGYTF. DNA of the CDR3: TGTGCCAGCAGTGACTGGGCCTTGGGGACAGCTAACTATGGCTACACCTTC.